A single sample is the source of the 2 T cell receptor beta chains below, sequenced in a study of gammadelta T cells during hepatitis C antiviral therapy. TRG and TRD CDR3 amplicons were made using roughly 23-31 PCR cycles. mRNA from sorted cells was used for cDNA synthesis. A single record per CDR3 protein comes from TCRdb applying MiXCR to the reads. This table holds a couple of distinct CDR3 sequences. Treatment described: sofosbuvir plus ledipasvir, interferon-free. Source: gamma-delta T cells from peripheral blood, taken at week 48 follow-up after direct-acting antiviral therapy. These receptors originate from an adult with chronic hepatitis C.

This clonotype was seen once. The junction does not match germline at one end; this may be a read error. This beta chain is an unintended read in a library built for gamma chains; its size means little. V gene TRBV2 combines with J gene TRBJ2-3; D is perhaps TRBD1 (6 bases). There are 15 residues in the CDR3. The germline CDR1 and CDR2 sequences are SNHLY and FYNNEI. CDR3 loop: CARSARDTDTDTQYF. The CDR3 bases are TGTGCCCGCAGCGCCCGGGACACAGACACAGATACGCAGTATTTT.

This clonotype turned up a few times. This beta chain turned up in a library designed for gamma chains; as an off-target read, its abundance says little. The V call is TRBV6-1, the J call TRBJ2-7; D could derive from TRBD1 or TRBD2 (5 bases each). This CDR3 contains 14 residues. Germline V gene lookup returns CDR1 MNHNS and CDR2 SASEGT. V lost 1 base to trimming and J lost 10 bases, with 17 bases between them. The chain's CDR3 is CASSEGLGVYEQYF. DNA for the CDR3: TGTGCCAGCAGTGAAGGGCTGGGGGTTTATGAACAGTACTTC.